This T cell receptor (beta chain) was documented in a study of T cells in Graves' hyperthyroidism and ophthalmopathy. About the research overall: Peripheral blood was collected at initial diagnosis, before any treatment. Study results and caveats: Blood samples included most of the expanded thyroid clonotypes exceeding 0.001. Using 13 V-J features, a model discriminated ophthalmopathy from stable hyperthyroidism.

From RNA transcripts, TCR beta CDR3 regions were amplified. Using the HTBI primer set, a first-round RT-PCR was run on the TCR CDR3. TCRdb re-derived calls from the multiplex PCR reads in MiXCR, one entry per CDR3 protein. The sample holds about 760,000 distinct CDR3 sequences; approximately 36% are singletons and the top ten take less than 35%. CDR3 size: 15 residues. Germline CDR1 is SNHLY and CDR2 is FYNNEI. Losses at the gene ends were 6 bases for V and 7 bases for J; bases not matched to a gene: 12. Details on this clonotype: Its specificity is not known.

This TCR came from a woman between 35 and 50 years old with Graves' hyperthyroidism. This chain uses TRBV2 with TRBJ1-5; 7 bases map to TRBD1. Sample: blood. Here the CDR3 DNA reads TGTGCCAGCAGCCCCGCCCTAGACAGGGAGCAGCCCCAGCATTTT. Translation: CASSPALDREQPQHF.